This T cell receptor (beta chain) stems from a study of blood T cell repertoires in COVID-19. Per the original data handling: Estimation of nucleated cell counts was performed using reference gene primer amplification. Produced via immunoSEQ multiplex PCR; TCRdb's table is partial and in-frame only. V, J and clone size are taken as reported in that table, and D and trimming were inferred from the DNA itself. The sample records roughly 200,000 clones, roughly 87% being singletons. Losses at the gene ends were 4 bases for V and 1 base for J; bases not matched to a gene: 0. CDR3 length equals 13 residues. Germline V lookup: CDR1 ENHRY, CDR2 SYGVKD.

The sequenced sample was PBMCs or T cells enriched from blood (not recorded which). This chain joins TRBV10-3 and TRBJ2-7, with 8 nucleotides matching TRBD1. The clonotype comes from a woman aged 25 to 39 who had recovered from COVID-19. CDR3 sequence reads: CAISGTGSYEQYF. DNA of the CDR3: TGTGCCATCAGTGGGACAGGGTCCTACGAGCAGTACTTC.